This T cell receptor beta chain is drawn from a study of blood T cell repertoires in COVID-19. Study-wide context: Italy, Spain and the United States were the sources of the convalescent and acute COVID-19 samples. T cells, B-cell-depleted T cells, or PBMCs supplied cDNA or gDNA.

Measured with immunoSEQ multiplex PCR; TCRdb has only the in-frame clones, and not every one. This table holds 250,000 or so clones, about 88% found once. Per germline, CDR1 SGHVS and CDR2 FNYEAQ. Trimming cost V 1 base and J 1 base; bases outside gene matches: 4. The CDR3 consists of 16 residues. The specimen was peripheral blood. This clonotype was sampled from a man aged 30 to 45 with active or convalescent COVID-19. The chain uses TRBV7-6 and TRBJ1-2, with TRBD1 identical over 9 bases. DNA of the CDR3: TGTGCCAGCAGCTTAGGGACAGGGGACTATAACTATGGCTACACCTTC. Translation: CASSLGTGDYNYGYTF.